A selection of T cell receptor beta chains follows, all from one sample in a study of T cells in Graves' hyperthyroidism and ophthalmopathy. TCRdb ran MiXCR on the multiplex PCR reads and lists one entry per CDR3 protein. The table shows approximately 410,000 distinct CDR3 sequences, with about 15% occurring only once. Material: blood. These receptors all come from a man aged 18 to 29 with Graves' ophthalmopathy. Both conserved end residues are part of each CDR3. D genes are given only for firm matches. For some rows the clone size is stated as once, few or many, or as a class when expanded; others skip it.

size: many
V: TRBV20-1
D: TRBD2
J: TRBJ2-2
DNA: TGCAGTGCTAGACTAGCGGGGGCCCCGAACACCGGGAAGCTGTTTTTT
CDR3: CSARLAGAPNTGKLFF

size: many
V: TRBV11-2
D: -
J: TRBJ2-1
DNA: TGTGCCAGCAGCTTAATTCGAGGCCACAATGAGCAGTTCTTC
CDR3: CASSLIRGHNEQFF

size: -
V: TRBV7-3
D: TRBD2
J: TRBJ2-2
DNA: TGTGCCAGCAGCTTATTTAGCGGGCACACCGGGGAGCTGTTTTTT
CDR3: CASSLFSGHTGELFF

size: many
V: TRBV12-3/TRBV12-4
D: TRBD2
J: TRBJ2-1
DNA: TGTGCCAGCAGTTTACGAGCGGGAGGGGTTGAGCAGTTCTTC
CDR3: CASSLRAGGVEQFF

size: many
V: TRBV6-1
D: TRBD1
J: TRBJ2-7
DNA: TGTGCCAGCAGGCTAACAGGGGTCAGCTCCTACGAGCAGTACTTC
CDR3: CASRLTGVSSYEQYF

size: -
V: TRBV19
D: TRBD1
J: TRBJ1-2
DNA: TGTGCCTCTAGCAAGGGGACAGGGACCTATGGCTACACCTTC
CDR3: CASSKGTGTYGYTF

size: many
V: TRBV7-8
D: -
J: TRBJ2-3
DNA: TGTGCCAGCAGCCCCCCCGAGTTGACCACAGATACGCAGTATTTT
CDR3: CASSPPELTTDTQYF

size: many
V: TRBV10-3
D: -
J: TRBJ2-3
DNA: TGTGCCATCCGGTCTGACACAGATACGCAGTATTTT
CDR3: CAIRSDTDTQYF

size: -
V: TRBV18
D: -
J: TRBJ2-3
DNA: TGTGCCAGCTCACCCAATAGCCCGGATACGCAGTATTTT
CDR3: CASSPNSPDTQYF

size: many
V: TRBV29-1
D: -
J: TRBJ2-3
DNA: TGCAGCGTTGAGGTCTGGACAGCCCGTAGCACAGATACGCAGTATTTT
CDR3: CSVEVWTARSTDTQYF

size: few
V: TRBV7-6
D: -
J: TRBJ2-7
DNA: TGTGCCAGCAGCCGGCTGGGGCCTGACGAGCAGTACTTC
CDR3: CASSRLGPDEQYF

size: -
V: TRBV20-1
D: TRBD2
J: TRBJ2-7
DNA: TGCAGTGCTAGAGGGACTAGCGGGGGGGCCAGGGACGAGCAGTACTTC
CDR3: CSARGTSGGARDEQYF

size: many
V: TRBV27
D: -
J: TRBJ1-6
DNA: TGTGCCAGCAGTTCGACAGGTTATAATTCACCCCTCCACTTT
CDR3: CASSSTGYNSPLHF

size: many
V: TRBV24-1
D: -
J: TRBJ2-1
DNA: TGTGCCACCTCTATCGGGACGACTTATTCGAATGAGCAGTTCTTC
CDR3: CATSIGTTYSNEQFF

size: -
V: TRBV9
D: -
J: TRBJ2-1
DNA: TGTGCCAGCAGCGGAACCAATGAGCAGTTCTTC
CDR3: CASSGTNEQFF

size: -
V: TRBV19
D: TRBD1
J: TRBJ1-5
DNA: TGTGCCAGTAGTATAATCTCCGACAGGGGCAATCAGCCCCAGCATTTT
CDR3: CASSIISDRGNQPQHF